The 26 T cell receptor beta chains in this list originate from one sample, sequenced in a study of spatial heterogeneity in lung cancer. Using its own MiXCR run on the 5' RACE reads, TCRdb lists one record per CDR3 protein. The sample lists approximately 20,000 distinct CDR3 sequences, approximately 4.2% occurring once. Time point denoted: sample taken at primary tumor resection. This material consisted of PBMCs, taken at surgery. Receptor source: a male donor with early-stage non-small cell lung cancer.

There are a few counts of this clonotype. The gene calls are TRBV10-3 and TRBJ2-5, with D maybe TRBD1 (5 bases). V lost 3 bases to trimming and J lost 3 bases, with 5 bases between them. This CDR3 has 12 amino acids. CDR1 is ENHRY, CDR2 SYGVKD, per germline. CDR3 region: CAISDREETQYF. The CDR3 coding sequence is TGTGCCATCAGTGACAGGGAAGAGACCCAGTACTTC.

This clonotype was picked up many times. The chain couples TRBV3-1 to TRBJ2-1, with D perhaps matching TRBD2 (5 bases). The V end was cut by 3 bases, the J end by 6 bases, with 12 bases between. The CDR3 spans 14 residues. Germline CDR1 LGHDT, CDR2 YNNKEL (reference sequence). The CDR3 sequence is CASSHGGEINEQFF. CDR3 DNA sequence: TGTGCCAGCAGCCACGGAGGAGAAATCAATGAGCAGTTCTTC.

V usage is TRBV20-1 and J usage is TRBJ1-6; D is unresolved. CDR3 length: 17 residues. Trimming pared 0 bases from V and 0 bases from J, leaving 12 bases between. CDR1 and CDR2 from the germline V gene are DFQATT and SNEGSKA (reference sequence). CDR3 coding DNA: TGCAGTGCTAGAGACGGGCAGATAGACTCCTATAATTCACCCCTCCACTTT. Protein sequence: CSARDGQIDSYNSPLHF.

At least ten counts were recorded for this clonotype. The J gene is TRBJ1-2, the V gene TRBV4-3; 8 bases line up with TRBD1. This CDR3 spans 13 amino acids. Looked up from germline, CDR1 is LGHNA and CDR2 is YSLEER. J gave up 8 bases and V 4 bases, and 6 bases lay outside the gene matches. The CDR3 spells CASSPGTGRGYTF. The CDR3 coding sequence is TGCGCCAGCAGCCCAGGGACAGGAAGGGGCTACACCTTC.

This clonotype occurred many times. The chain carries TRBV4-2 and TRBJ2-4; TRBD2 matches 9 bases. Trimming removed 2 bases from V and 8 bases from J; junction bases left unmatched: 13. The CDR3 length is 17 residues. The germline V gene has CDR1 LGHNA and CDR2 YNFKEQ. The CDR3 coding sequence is TGTGCCAGCAGCCAACTTCTAGCGGGATCCCGGAGGGACATTCAGTACTTC. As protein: CASSQLLAGSRRDIQYF.

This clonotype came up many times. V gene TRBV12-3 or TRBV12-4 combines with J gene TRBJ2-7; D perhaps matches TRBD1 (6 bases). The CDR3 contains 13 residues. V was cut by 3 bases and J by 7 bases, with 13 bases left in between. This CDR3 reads CASSFIWDKEQYF. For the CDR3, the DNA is TGTGCCAGCAGTTTCATCTGGGACAAGGAGCAGTACTTC.

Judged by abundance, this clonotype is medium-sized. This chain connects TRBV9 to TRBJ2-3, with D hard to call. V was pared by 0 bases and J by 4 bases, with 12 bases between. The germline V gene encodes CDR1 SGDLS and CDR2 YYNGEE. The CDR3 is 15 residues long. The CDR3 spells CASSVGPSAPDTQYF. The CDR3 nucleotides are TGTGCCAGCAGCGTAGGTCCCAGCGCCCCAGATACGCAGTATTTT. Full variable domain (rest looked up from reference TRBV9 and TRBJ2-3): DSGVTQTPKHLITATGQRVTLRCSPRSGDLSVYWYQQSLDQGLQFLIQYYNGEERAKGNILERFSAQQFPDLHSELNLSSLELGDSALYFCASSVGPSAPDTQYFGPGTRLTVL.

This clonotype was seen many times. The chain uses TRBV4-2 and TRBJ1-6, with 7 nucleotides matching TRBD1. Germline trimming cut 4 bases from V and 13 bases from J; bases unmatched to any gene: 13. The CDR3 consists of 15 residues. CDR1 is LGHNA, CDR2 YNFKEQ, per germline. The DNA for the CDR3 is TGTGCCAGCAGCCCCAACCAACTACAGGGGCTCCCCCTCCACTTT. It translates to CASSPNQLQGLPLHF.

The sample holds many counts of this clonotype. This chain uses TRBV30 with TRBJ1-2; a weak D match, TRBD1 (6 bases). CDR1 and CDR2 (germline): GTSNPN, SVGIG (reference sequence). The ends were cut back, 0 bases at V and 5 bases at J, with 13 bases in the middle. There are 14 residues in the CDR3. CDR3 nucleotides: TGTGCCTGGAGTGTGGGGGCGAAGATTTATGGCTACACCTTC. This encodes CAWSVGAKIYGYTF.

In nucleotides, the CDR3 is TGTGCCAGCACGACAGGGGGCTATGGCTACACCTTC. Protein: CASTTGGYGYTF. This chain joins TRBV6-5 and TRBJ1-2; the match to TRBD1 covers 9 bases. The CDR3 spans 12 residues. V dropped 7 bases and J dropped 4; count of bases not matched to a gene: 1. Germline CDR1 MNHEY, CDR2 SVGAGI.

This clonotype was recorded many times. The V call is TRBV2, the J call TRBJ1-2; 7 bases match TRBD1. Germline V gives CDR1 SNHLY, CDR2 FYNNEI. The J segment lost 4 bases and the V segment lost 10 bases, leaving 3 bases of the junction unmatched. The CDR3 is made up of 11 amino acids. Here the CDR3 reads CAIRDSYGYTF. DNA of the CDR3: TGTGCCATCCGGGACAGCTATGGCTACACCTTC.

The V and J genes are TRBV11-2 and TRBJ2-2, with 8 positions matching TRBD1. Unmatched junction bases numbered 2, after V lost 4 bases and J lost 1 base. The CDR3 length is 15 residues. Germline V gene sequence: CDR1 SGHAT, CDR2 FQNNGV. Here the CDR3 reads CASSYGQGNTGELFF. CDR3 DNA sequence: TGTGCCAGCAGCTACGGACAGGGGAACACCGGGGAGCTGTTTTTT.

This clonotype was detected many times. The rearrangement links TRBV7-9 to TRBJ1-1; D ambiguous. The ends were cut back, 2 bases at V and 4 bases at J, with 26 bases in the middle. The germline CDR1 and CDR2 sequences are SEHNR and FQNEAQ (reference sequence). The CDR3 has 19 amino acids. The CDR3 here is CASSLILGYSGVTSTEAFF. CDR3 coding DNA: TGTGCCAGCAGCTTAATACTAGGGTATTCCGGGGTAACGAGCACTGAAGCTTTCTTT.

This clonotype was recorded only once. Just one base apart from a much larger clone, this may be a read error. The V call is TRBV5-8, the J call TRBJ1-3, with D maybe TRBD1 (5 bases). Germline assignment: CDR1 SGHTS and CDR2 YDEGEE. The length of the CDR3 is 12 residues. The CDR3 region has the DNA TGTGCCAGCAGCTTTACAGGAAACACCATATGTTTT. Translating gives CASSFTGNTICF.

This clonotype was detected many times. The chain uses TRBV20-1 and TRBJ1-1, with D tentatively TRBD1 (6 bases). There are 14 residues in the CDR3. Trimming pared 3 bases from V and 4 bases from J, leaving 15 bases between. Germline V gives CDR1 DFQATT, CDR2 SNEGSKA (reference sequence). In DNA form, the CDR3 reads TGCAGTGCTAGCGCAGGCAGGGGTAGCACTGAAGCTTTCTTT. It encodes CSASAGRGSTEAFF.

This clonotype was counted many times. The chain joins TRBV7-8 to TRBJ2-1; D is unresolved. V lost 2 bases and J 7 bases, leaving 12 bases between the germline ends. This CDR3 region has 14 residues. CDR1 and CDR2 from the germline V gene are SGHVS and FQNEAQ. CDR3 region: CASSLQDELNEQFF. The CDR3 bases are TGTGCCAGCAGCTTACAGGACGAACTAAATGAGCAGTTCTTC. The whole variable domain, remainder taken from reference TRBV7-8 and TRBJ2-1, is GAGVSQSPRYKVAKRGQDVALRCDPISGHVSLFWYQQALGQGPEFLTYFQNEAQLDKSGLPSDRFFAERPEGSVSTLKIQRTQQEDSAVYLCASSLQDELNEQFFGPGTRLTVL.

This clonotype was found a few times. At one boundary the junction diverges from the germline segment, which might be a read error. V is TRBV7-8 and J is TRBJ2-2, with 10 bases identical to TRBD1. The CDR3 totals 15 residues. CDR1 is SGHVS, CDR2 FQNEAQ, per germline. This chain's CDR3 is CVSSLTGGNTGELFF. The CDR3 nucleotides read TGTGTCAGCAGCCTGACAGGGGGCAATACCGGGGAGCTGTTTTTT.

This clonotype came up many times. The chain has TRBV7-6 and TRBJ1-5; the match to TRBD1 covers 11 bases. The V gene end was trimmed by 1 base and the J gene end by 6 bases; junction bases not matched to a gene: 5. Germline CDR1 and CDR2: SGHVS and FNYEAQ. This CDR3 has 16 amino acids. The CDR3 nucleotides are TGTGCCAGCAGCTTAGGGACAGGGGGCGCGGGTCAGCCCCAGCATTTT. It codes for CASSLGTGGAGQPQHF.

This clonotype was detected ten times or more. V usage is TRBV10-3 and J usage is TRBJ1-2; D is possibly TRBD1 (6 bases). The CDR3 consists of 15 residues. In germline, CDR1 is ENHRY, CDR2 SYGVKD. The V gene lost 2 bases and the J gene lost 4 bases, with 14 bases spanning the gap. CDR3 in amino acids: CAISEIRTERYGYTF. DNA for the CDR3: TGTGCCATCAGTGAGATCCGGACAGAGCGCTATGGCTACACCTTC.

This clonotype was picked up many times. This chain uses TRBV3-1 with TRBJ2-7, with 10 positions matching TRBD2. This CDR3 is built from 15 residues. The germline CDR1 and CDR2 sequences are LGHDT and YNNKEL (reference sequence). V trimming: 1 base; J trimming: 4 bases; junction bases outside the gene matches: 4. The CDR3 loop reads CASSQVAGGRYEQYF. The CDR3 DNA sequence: TGTGCCAGCAGCCAAGTAGCGGGAGGAAGATACGAGCAGTACTTC.

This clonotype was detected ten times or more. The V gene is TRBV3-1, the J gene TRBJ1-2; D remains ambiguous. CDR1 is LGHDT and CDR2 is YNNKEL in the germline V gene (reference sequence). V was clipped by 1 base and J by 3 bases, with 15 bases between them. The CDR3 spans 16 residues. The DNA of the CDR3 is TGTGCCAGCAGCCAAGGCGGGTCGAACTCCCACTATGGCTACACCTTC. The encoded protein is CASSQGGSNSHYGYTF.

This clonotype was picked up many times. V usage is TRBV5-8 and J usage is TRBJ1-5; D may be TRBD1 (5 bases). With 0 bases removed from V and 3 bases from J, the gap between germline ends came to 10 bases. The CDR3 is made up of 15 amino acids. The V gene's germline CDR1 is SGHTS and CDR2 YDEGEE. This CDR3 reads CASSLGQKVNQPQHF. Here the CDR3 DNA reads TGTGCCAGCAGCTTGGGACAGAAAGTCAATCAGCCCCAGCATTTT.

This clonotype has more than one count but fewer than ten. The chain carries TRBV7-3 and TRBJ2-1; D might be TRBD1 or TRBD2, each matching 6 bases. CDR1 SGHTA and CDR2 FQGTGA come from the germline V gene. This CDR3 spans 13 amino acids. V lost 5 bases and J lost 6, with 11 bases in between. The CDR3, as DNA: TGTGCCAGCAGCGTGGGGGGCCCCAATGAGCAGTTCTTC. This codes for CASSVGGPNEQFF.

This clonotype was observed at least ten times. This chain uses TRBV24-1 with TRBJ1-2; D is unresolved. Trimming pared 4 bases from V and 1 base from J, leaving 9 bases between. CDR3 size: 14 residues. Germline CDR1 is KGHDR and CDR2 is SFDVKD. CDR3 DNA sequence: TGTGCCACCAGTGAAACCGAGGGTAACTATGGCTACACCTTC. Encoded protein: CATSETEGNYGYTF.

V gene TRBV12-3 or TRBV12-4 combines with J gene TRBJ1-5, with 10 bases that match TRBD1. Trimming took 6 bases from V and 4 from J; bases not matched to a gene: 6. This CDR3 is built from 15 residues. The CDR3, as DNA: TGTGCCAGCAGGAAGGGACAGGGGATGAATCAGCCCCAGCATTTT. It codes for CASRKGQGMNQPQHF.

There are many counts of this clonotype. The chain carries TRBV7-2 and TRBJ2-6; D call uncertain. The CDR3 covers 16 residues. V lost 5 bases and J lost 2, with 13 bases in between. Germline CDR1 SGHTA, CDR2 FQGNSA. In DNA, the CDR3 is TGTGCCAGCAGCCCAACCCACAATACTGGGGCCAACGTCCTGACTTTC. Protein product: CASSPTHNTGANVLTF.